These 3 T cell receptor beta chains were sequenced from one sample in a study of shared clonotypes between healthy human individuals. Clones were sequenced by immunoSEQ multiplex PCR, and TCRdb holds only the in-frame ones, with some missing. The sample yields some 1 million clones, roughly 80% seen once. Sequencing was done on a sample of memory CD4+ T cells sorted from blood. Subset reported: CD45RA-negative fraction. The origin of the receptors is a man between 18 and 35 years old in good health.

The sample holds many counts of this clone. The DNA for the CDR3 is TGCGCCAGCAGCTTGCAGGAAATCCACGAGCAGTACTTC. This encodes CASSLQEIHEQYF. The rearrangement links TRBV5-1 to TRBJ2-7; no firm D call. There are 13 residues in the CDR3. V shed 1 base and J shed 5 bases, with 10 bases lying between them. Germline V gives CDR1 SGHRS, CDR2 YFSETQ.

In regard to this clone: The same CDR3 arises from other DNA sequences in this sample as well. The rearrangement links TRBV5-1 to TRBJ2-7, with 10 positions matching TRBD1. This CDR3 comprises 15 residues. Germline loops: CDR1 SGHRS, CDR2 YFSETQ. V lost 3 bases and J lost 0; bases outside the gene matches: 3. The CDR3 nucleotides are TGCGCCAGCAGCTCCGGGACAGGGGTCTCCTACGAGCAGTACTTC. Residues: CASSSGTGVSYEQYF.

The chain combines TRBV15 with TRBJ2-5; 8 nucleotides agree with TRBD2. The trim removed 1 base at V and 5 bases at J, leaving 6 bases unmatched. There are 15 residues in the CDR3. The germline V gene has CDR1 LNHNV and CDR2 YYDKDF (reference sequence). This chain's CDR3 is CATSRAGGPRETQYF. The CDR3 nucleotides read TGTGCCACCAGCAGAGCGGGGGGGCCTAGGGAGACCCAGTACTTC.